The TCR beta chain under discussion was sequenced for a study of shared clonotypes between healthy human individuals. About the research overall: The donors, a couple of women and three men, were aged 18 to 49. Study results and caveats: The authors sampled blood alone, and tissue repertoires likely differ. Naive CD4 clonotypes overlapped across a handful of donors at approximately 5.3%.

Points on this clone: The antigen remains unidentified.

Several immunoSEQ plates held equal portions of the genomic DNA taken from each subset. Measured with immunoSEQ multiplex PCR; TCRdb has only the in-frame clones, and not every one. The sample carries roughly 2.2 million clones, just over 90% recorded once. Input material: naive CD4+ T cells from PBMCs. The subset was: CD45RA+ positively selected. The receptor's source is a young man in good health. Some clones in this sample may be carry-over from other donors' samples.

The CDR3 bases are TGTGCCAGCAGAAAACAGGGGAACAATGAGCAGTTCTTC. Its translation is CASRKQGNNEQFF. The chain uses TRBV6-1 and TRBJ2-1; 7 nucleotides agree with TRBD1. V lost 6 bases to trimming and J lost 5 bases; unmatched junction nucleotides: 4. Germline loops: CDR1 MNHNS, CDR2 SASEGT. This CDR3 is 13 amino acids long.